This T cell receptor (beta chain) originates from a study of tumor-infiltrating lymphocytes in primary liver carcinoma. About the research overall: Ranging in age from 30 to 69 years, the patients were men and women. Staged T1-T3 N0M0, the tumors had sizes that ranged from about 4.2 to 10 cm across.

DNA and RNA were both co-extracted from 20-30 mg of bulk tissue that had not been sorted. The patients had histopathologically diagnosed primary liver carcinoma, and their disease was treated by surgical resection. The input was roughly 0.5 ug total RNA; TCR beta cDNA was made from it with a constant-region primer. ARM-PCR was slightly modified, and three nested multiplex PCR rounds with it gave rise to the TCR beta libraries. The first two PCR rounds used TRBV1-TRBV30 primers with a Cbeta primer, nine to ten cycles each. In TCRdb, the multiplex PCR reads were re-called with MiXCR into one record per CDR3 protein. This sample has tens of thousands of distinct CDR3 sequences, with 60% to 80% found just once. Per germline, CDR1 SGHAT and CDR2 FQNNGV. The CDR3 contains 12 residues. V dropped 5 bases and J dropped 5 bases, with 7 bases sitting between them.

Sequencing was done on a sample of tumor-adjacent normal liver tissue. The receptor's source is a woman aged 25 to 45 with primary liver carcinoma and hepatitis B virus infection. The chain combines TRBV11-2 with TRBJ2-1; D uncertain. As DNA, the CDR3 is TGTGCCAGCAGCCCCCCAGACAATGAGCAGTTCTTC. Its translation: CASSPPDNEQFF. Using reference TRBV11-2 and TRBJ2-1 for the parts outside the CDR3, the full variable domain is EAGVAQSPRYKIIEKRQSVAFWCNPISGHATLYWYQQILGQGPKLLIQFQNNGVVDDSQLPKDRFSAERLKGVDSTLKIQPAKLEDSAVYLCASSPPDNEQFFGPGTRLTVL.